The rows below give T cell receptor beta chains drawn from one sample of a study of blood T cell repertoires in COVID-19. Data came from immunoSEQ multiplex PCR; TCRdb stores just in-frame clones and leaves some out. This table has roughly 320,000 clones, over 90% appearing once. The sample was PBMCs or T cells enriched from blood (not recorded which). These receptors came from a woman in her twenties or thirties who had been exposed to COVID-19. CDR3s include the opening cysteine and the closing phenylalanine or tryptophan. A D gene is named only where the DNA matches it firmly. The listing skips clone size in some rows; elsewhere it reads once, few, many or a size class.

abundance | j_gene | v_gene | d_gene | CDR3aa | CDR3nt
. | TRBJ2-3 | TRBV25-1 | . | CASSGGRTQYF | TGTGCCAGCAGTGGCGGGCGTACGCAGTATTTT
. | TRBJ1-1 | TRBV14 | TRBD1 | CASSPRGQTGGTEAFF | TGTGCCAGCAGCCCCCGGGGCCAGACAGGGGGGACTGAAGCTTTCTTT
. | TRBJ2-3 | TRBV7-7 | . | CASSLVAGGTDTQYF | TGTGCCAGCAGCTTAGTTGCCGGGGGCACAGATACGCAGTATTTT
. | TRBJ1-2 | TRBV18 | . | CASSPRQSSNYGYTF | TGTGCCAGCTCACCGCGACAGTCTTCTAACTATGGCTACACCTTC
. | TRBJ2-2 | TRBV5-1 | . | CASSQDGANTGELFF | TGCGCCAGCAGCCAGGATGGCGCGAACACCGGGGAGCTGTTTTTT
once | TRBJ1-1 | TRBV18 | . | CASSRGRVQVYTEAFF | TGTGCCAGCTCACGGGGGCGCGTGCAGGTATACACTGAAGCTTTCTTT
. | TRBJ1-2 | TRBV5-5 | . | CASSPAGFGYTF | TGTGCCAGCAGCCCGGCGGGGTTTGGCTACACCTTC
. | TRBJ2-7 | TRBV5-1 | TRBD2 | CASSLLTSGSYEQYF | TGCGCCAGCAGCTTGTTAACTAGCGGATCCTACGAGCAGTACTTC
few | TRBJ2-2 | TRBV9 | TRBD2 | CASSVTSGGTGELFF | TGTGCCAGCAGCGTAACTAGCGGGGGGACCGGGGAGCTGTTTTTT
. | TRBJ1-5 | TRBV9 | . | CASSSGTYNQPQHF | TGTGCCAGCAGCTCCGGGACATACAATCAGCCCCAGCATTTT
. | TRBJ2-5 | TRBV7-2 | TRBD2 | CASSPSGLAQETQYF | TGTGCCAGCAGCCCATCGGGACTAGCGCAAGAGACCCAGTACTTC
. | TRBJ2-6 | TRBV4-1 | TRBD2 | CASLPGGGGSGANVLTF | TGCGCCAGCCTCCCGGGAGGGGGAGGCTCTGGGGCCAACGTCCTGACTTTC
. | TRBJ1-6 | TRBV5-1 | . | CASSLAGRGPLHF | TGCGCCAGCAGCTTGGCCGGGAGGGGGCCCCTCCACTTT
. | TRBJ2-6 | TRBV4-3 | . | CASSQEPPNREGSGANVLTF | TGCGCCAGCAGCCAAGAGCCGCCAAACAGGGAAGGGTCTGGGGCCAACGTCCTGACTTTC
. | TRBJ1-5 | TRBV7-9 | . | CASSLAQGPNQPQHF | TGTGCCAGCAGCTTAGCACAGGGCCCAAATCAGCCCCAGCATTTT
. | TRBJ2-1 | TRBV4-2 | TRBD2 | CASSQVLSSGGASSYNEQFF | TGTGCCAGCAGCCAAGTATTAAGTAGCGGGGGGGCGAGCTCCTACAATGAGCAGTTCTTC
. | TRBJ2-7 | TRBV5-1 | TRBD1 | CASSLSRTGGIGEQYF | TGCGCCAGCAGCTTATCCAGGACAGGGGGAATTGGGGAGCAGTACTTC
. | TRBJ1-5 | TRBV1 | . | CTSSLERGESNQPQHF | TGCACCAGCAGCCTGGAAAGGGGTGAAAGCAATCAGCCCCAGCATTTT
. | TRBJ1-4 | TRBV3-1/TRBV3-2 | . | CASRPQGWQEKLFF | TGTGCCAGCAGACCTCAGGGGTGGCAGGAAAAACTGTTTTTT
. | TRBJ1-2 | TRBV9 | TRBD1 | CASSADRNYGYTF | TGTGCCAGCAGCGCGGACAGGAACTATGGCTACACCTTC
. | TRBJ2-1 | TRBV3-1/TRBV3-2 | . | CASSQEGGTQQFF | TGTGCCAGCAGCCAAGAGGGGGGAACCCAGCAGTTCTTC
. | TRBJ1-2 | TRBV19 | TRBD1 | CASSTGGWSYTF | TGTGCCAGTAGTACAGGGGGATGGAGCTACACCTTC